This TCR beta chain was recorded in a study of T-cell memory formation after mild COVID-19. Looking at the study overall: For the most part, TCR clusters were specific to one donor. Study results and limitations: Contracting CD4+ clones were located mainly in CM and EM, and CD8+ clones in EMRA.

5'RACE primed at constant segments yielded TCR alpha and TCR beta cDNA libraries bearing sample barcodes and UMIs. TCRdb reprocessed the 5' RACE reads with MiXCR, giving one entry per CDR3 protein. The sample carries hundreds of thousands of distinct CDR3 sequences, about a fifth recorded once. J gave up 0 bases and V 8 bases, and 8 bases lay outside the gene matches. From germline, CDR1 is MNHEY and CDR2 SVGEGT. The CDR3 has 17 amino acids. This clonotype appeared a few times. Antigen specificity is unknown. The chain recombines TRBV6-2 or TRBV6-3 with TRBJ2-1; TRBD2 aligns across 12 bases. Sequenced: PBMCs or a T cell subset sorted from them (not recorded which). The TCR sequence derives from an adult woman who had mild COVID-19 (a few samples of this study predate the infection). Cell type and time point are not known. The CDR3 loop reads CASAYLAGGVSYNEQFF. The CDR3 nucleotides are TGTGCCAGCGCGTACCTAGCGGGAGGGGTCTCCTACAATGAGCAGTTCTTC.